A single sample is the source of the 10 T cell receptor beta chains below, sequenced in a study of blood T cells in healthy people across ages. A second PCR of about 7 to 12 cycles used a sample-barcoded 5' primer and a J-beta primer mix. MiXCR, run by TCRdb on the 5' RACE reads, gives a single entry per CDR3 protein. The data contain 1,800,000 or so distinct CDR3 sequences, approximately 39% of them singletons. The sequenced sample consisted of blood. These receptors were collected from a human donor in good health.

This clonotype came up many times. This chain uses TRBV29-1 with TRBJ2-1, with 8 bases fitting TRBD2. CDR3 size: 13 residues. The V and J ends lost 3 bases and 6 bases, in that order; junction bases with no gene match: 4. Germline V gene data show CDR1 as SQVTM and CDR2 as ANQGSEA. CDR3 in amino acids: CSVDIAGGNEQFF. In DNA, the CDR3 is TGCAGCGTTGATATCGCGGGGGGCAATGAGCAGTTCTTC.

The genes are TRBV5-1 and TRBJ1-4; D is unclear. Germline V lookup: CDR1 SGHRS, CDR2 YFSETQ. V was shortened by 6 bases and J by 0 bases, with 12 bases between the two germline ends. This CDR3 has 15 residues. The CDR3 sequence is CASKENAATNEKLFF. As DNA, the CDR3 is TGCGCCAGCAAGGAGAATGCAGCAACTAATGAAAAACTGTTTTTT. Variable domain in full (rest from reference TRBV5-1 and TRBJ1-4): KAGVTQTPRYLIKTRGQQVTLSCSPISGHRSVSWYQQTPGQGLQFLFEYFSETQRNKGNFPGRFSGRQFSNSRSEMNVSTLELGDSALYLCASKENAATNEKLFFGSGTQLSVL.

In its sample, this clonotype was seen a few times. The chain joins TRBV5-1 to TRBJ1-2, with D perhaps TRBD1 (5 bases). Germline loops: CDR1 SGHRS, CDR2 YFSETQ. This CDR3 spans 15 amino acids. V lost 0 bases and J lost 1, with 10 bases in between. The CDR3 loop is CASSLEGAVNYGYTF. The DNA for the CDR3 is TGCGCCAGCAGCTTGGAAGGGGCCGTTAACTATGGCTACACCTTC. The entire variable domain, with the rest obtained from reference TRBV5-1 and TRBJ1-2, is as follows: KAGVTQTPRYLIKTRGQQVTLSCSPISGHRSVSWYQQTPGQGLQFLFEYFSETQRNKGNFPGRFSGRQFSNSRSEMNVSTLELGDSALYLCASSLEGAVNYGYTFGSGTRLTVV.

This clonotype has just a few counts. This rearrangement joins TRBV7-6 to TRBJ2-1; tentatively, D is TRBD1 (6 bases). In germline, CDR1 is SGHVS, CDR2 FNYEAQ. V lost 5 bases to trimming and J lost 5 bases, with 19 bases between them. The CDR3 extends over 16 amino acids. CDR3 sequence (DNA): TGTGCCAGCAGCCCCCGGGGCAGGGGATTTAACAATGAGCAGTTCTTC. Protein: CASSPRGRGFNNEQFF.

The chain links TRBV3-1 to TRBJ2-4; TRBD2 is a possible D gene (5 bases). With the DNA end fitting TRBJ2-7 better, the J assignment may be wrong. This CDR3 is built from 14 residues. Germline CDR1 and CDR2: LGHDT and YNNKEL (reference sequence). This CDR3 is CASSPTVGNYEQYF. The CDR3, as DNA: TGTGCCAGCAGCCCGACCGTCGGGAACTACGAGCAGTACTTC.

The CDR3 loop reads CSASVGASYQETQYF. DNA for the CDR3: TGCAGTGCTAGCGTGGGGGCGAGCTACCAAGAGACCCAGTACTTC. The rearrangement joins TRBV20-1 to TRBJ2-5; D is perhaps TRBD1 (6 bases). Germline V gene data show CDR1 as DFQATT and CDR2 as SNEGSKA (reference sequence). This CDR3 spans 15 amino acids. Between the trimmed V and J ends, which lost 3 bases and 0 bases, there was a span of 14 bases.

This chain links TRBV7-9 with TRBJ2-1, with a tentative D call TRBD2 (5 bases). With 4 bases removed from V and 7 bases from J, the gap between germline ends came to 20 bases. CDR3 length: 16 amino acids. Germline V gives CDR1 SEHNR, CDR2 FQNEAQ (reference sequence). For the CDR3, the DNA is TGTGCCAGCAGCTATATCGGAGGTTTTTCAAGGAATGAGCAGTTCTTC. Amino acid sequence: CASSYIGGFSRNEQFF.

The chain couples TRBV5-5 to TRBJ2-6; D possibly corresponds to TRBD1 (5 bases). The CDR3 has 16 amino acids. CDR1 SGHKS and CDR2 YYEKEE come from the germline V gene (reference sequence). V dropped 4 bases and J dropped 2 bases, with 13 bases sitting between them. The CDR3 DNA reads TGTGCCAGCAGCCCTGGGGCCGTCCCTGGGGCCAACGTCCTGACTTTC. Protein sequence: CASSPGAVPGANVLTF.

The gene calls are TRBV11-3 and TRBJ2-5; no clear D gene. Germline V lookup: CDR1 SGHNT, CDR2 YENEEA. The CDR3 totals 14 residues. The V end lost 5 bases, the J end lost 5 bases, and 15 bases lay between the germline ends. CDR3 nucleotide sequence: TGTGCCAGCAGCCGAAGTAGGCTCGGCGAGACCCAGTACTTC. Encoded protein: CASSRSRLGETQYF.

Of note for this clonotype: Its ends do not fully match the called genes, so a read error is possible. The chain is built from TRBV12-3 or TRBV12-4 and TRBJ1-6; D is possibly TRBD1 (5 bases). This CDR3 has 12 amino acids. This chain's CDR3 is CVSSSQERALHF. The CDR3 bases are TGTGTCAGCAGTTCACAGGAAAGGGCCCTCCACTTT.